This is a list of T cell receptor beta chains from one sample in a study of liver allograft versus peripheral blood T cells. TCRdb recomputed calls from the reads with MiXCR, one row per CDR3 protein. Of approximately 3,000 distinct CDR3 sequences in the sample, more than 15% are singletons; the top ten hold 6.1%. The receptors originated from a human patient who had a liver transplant. A share of the T cells may be of graft donor origin. The CDR3 runs from the conserved cysteine through the conserved F or W. The D gene is left open where the match is weak. The listing skips clone size in some rows; elsewhere it reads once, few, many or a size class.

clone size	D gene	J gene	CDR3 length	V gene	CDR3 protein	CDR3 DNA
-	TRBD2	TRBJ2-5	16	TRBV18	CASSSSGLGNQETQYF	TGTGCCAGCTCATCTTCGGGACTAGGAAATCAAGAGACCCAGTACTTC
medium-sized	-	TRBJ2-1	16	TRBV19	CASSINWGGSSNEQFF	TGTGCCAGTAGTATTAATTGGGGGGGCAGTTCGAATGAGCAGTTCTTC
medium-sized	-	TRBJ1-2	14	TRBV28	CASSLFVSAGGYTF	TGTGCCAGCAGTTTATTTGTTTCCGCGGGGGGCTACACCTTC
large	TRBD2	TRBJ2-1	13	TRBV6-1	CASGSGAIFEQFF	TGTGCCAGCGGTAGCGGGGCGATTTTTGAGCAGTTCTTC
medium-sized	-	TRBJ2-7	16	TRBV6-6	CASSYARGQASYEQYF	TGTGCCAGCAGTTACGCGAGAGGGCAGGCCTCCTACGAGCAGTACTTC
medium-sized	-	TRBJ2-1	13	TRBV19	CASSSLAASEQFF	TGTGCCAGTAGCTCCCTAGCAGCGAGTGAGCAGTTCTTC
medium-sized	TRBD2	TRBJ2-1	16	TRBV20-1	CSARPLLATSYNEQFF	TGCAGTGCTAGACCCTTACTAGCGACCTCCTACAATGAGCAGTTCTTC
medium-sized	-	TRBJ2-5	14	TRBV6-2/TRBV6-3	CASSYSGGRETQYF	TGTGCCAGCAGTTACTCCGGGGGGCGAGAGACCCAGTACTTC
medium-sized	-	TRBJ2-2	14	TRBV20-1	CGAQRGADTGELFF	TGCGGGGCCCAGAGAGGAGCGGACACCGGGGAGCTGTTTTTT
medium-sized	TRBD1	TRBJ2-7	14	TRBV27	CASSSPTGGHEQYF	TGTGCCAGCAGTTCTCCGACAGGGGGCCACGAGCAGTACTTC
medium-sized	-	TRBJ2-3	12	TRBV29-1	CSVKMTGDTQYF	TGCAGCGTTAAAATGACCGGAGATACGCAGTATTTT
large	TRBD2	TRBJ2-2	16	TRBV29-1	CSVKTSGGADTGELFF	TGCAGCGTTAAAACTAGCGGGGGTGCGGACACCGGGGAGCTGTTTTTT
medium-sized	-	TRBJ1-2	11	TRBV20-1	CSASGASGYTF	TGCAGTGCTAGCGGGGCGTCAGGCTACACCTTC
medium-sized	-	TRBJ1-3	15	TRBV14	CASSQVSGFGNTIYF	TGTGCCAGCAGCCAAGTTTCAGGGTTCGGAAACACCATATATTTT
-	TRBD1	TRBJ2-7	13	TRBV12-3/TRBV12-4	CASSLDRGREQYF	TGTGCCAGCAGTTTAGACAGGGGGCGCGAGCAGTACTTC
few	-	TRBJ1-6	14	TRBV9	CASSVEGGNSPLHF	TGTGCCAGCAGCGTAGAAGGTGGGAATTCACCCCTCCACTTT
medium-sized	-	TRBJ1-5	16	TRBV27	CASSSFTGRTDQPQHF	TGTGCCAGCAGTTCCTTCACCGGACGTACCGATCAGCCCCAGCATTTT
medium-sized	TRBD2	TRBJ2-1	14	TRBV6-1	CASSGLAGVNEQFF	TGTGCCAGCAGTGGACTAGCGGGAGTCAATGAGCAGTTCTTC
few	-	TRBJ2-1	14	TRBV12-3/TRBV12-4	CASTDGAPYNEQFF	TGTGCCAGCACCGACGGGGCCCCCTACAATGAGCAGTTCTTC
medium-sized	TRBD2	TRBJ2-1	14	TRBV9	CASSGSGSYNEQFF	TGTGCCAGCAGTGGTAGCGGGTCCTACAATGAGCAGTTCTTC
-	TRBD2	TRBJ2-7	14	TRBV7-9	CASTKAGGGYEQYF	TGTGCCAGCACCAAAGCGGGGGGGGGGTACGAGCAGTACTTC
medium-sized	-	TRBJ1-4	16	TRBV19	CASSISGEWSNEKLFF	TGTGCCAGTAGTATATCCGGGGAATGGTCTAATGAAAAACTGTTTTTT
medium-sized	TRBD1	TRBJ1-1	14	TRBV19	CASVRRGRETEAFF	TGTGCCAGCGTACGGAGGGGGCGCGAAACTGAAGCTTTCTTT
medium-sized	-	TRBJ2-7	15	TRBV6-5	CASSYGSGVALEQYF	TGTGCCAGCAGTTACGGGTCGGGGGTCGCTTTGGAGCAGTACTTC
-	-	TRBJ2-5	13	TRBV25-1	CASSAPLGGTQYF	TGTGCCAGCAGTGCCCCGTTGGGTGGGACCCAGTACTTC
-	-	TRBJ1-6	15	TRBV2	CASSARDGNNSPLHF	TGTGCCAGCAGTGCACGGGACGGAAATAATTCACCCCTCCACTTT
medium-sized	-	TRBJ1-6	14	TRBV6-5	CASSPDGVASPLHF	TGTGCCAGCAGCCCTGACGGGGTCGCTTCACCCCTCCACTTT
medium-sized	TRBD2	TRBJ2-7	14	TRBV5-5	CASSPIAGDYEQYF	TGTGCCAGCAGTCCGATAGCGGGAGATTACGAGCAGTACTTC
large	TRBD1	TRBJ1-6	16	TRBV27	CASRATGTAYNSPLHF	TGTGCCAGCAGAGCCACCGGGACAGCCTATAATTCACCCCTCCACTTT